The rows below give T cell receptor beta chains drawn from one sample of a study of T-cell memory formation after mild COVID-19. TCRdb reanalysed the 5' RACE reads using MiXCR and keeps one entry per CDR3 protein. In the table there are about 150,000 distinct CDR3 sequences, 10% to 15% of which are singletons. Material for sequencing was PBMCs or a T cell subset sorted from them (not recorded which). All receptors derive from a man aged 18 to 29 who had mild COVID-19 (a few samples of this study predate the infection). Cell type and time point are not known. The conserved cysteine and the conserved F or W are not part of the CDR3 here. Fields, in order: V gene, CDR3 length, J gene, CDR3 protein.

TRBV6-1,15,TRBJ2-3,ASSPSWAGGRTDTQY
TRBV28,10,TRBJ2-1,ASRDRHLGQF
TRBV7-2,11,TRBJ2-3,AGTGGQGDTQY
TRBV4-1,12,TRBJ1-2,ASSPTDSNYGYT
TRBV7-9,13,TRBJ1-2,ASSLALRAGYGYT
TRBV12-3/TRBV12-4,12,TRBJ2-7,ASSLTGSPYEQY
TRBV9,14,TRBJ2-7,ARSVASGEVAYEQY
TRBV20-1,10,TRBJ2-3,SARLAADTQY
TRBV29-1,10,TRBJ2-2,SARRNTGELF
TRBV15,13,TRBJ1-1,ATSRDVGWNTEAF
TRBV24-1,12,TRBJ2-5,ATSDTGIQETQY
TRBV6-5,12,TRBJ2-7,ASSWDRGGYEQY
TRBV28,14,TRBJ1-6,ASSSPQGSYNSPLH
TRBV7-2,13,TRBJ1-1,ASSLAGLMNTEAF
TRBV5-6,10,TRBJ2-1,ASSLRDNEQF
TRBV4-1,12,TRBJ2-7,ASSKYGPSYEQY
TRBV20-1,11,TRBJ2-5,SASNTQGETQY
TRBV6-2/TRBV6-3,13,TRBJ2-7,ASSYSGQGAREQY
TRBV20-1,11,TRBJ1-4,SATRDLGEKLF
TRBV29-1,9,TRBJ1-2,SVVSLYGYT
TRBV12-3/TRBV12-4,10,TRBJ2-7,ASSFNTAEQY
TRBV5-6,11,TRBJ2-6,ASSKQVTNVLT
TRBV12-3/TRBV12-4,10,TRBJ2-5,ASSQAAETQY
TRBV5-1,12,TRBJ2-1,ASYTSGSYNEQF
TRBV18,11,TRBJ2-5,ASSRDSLETQY
TRBV11-1,11,TRBJ2-4,ASSTGSKNIQY
TRBV28,10,TRBJ1-2,ASRTGFYGYT
TRBV7-2,15,TRBJ1-4,ASSLGLGGGSSEKLF
TRBV5-4,14,TRBJ2-2,ASSPRGQWDTGELF